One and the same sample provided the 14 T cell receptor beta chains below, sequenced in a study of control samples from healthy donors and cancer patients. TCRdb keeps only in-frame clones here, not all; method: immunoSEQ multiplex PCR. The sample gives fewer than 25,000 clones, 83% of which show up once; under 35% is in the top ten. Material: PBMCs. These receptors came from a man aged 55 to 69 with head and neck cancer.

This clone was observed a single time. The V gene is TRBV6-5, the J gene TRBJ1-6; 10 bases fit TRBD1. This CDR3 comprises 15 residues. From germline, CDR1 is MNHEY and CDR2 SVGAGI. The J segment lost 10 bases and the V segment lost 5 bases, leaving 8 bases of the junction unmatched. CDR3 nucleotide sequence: TGTGCCAGCAGTCCCAAGGGACAGGGGCGCTCACCCCTCCACTTT. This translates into CASSPKGQGRSPLHF.

The CDR3 nucleotides read TGTGCCAGCAGCGTTCTAGCGGGGGGCTTTCAAGAGACCCAGTACTTC. Its protein is CASSVLAGGFQETQYF. J is TRBJ2-5 and V is TRBV9, with 11 bases aligning to TRBD2. Germline V gene lookup returns CDR1 SGDLS and CDR2 YYNGEE. V lost 2 bases, J lost 2 bases, and 5 bases stayed unmatched. This CDR3 is built from 16 residues.

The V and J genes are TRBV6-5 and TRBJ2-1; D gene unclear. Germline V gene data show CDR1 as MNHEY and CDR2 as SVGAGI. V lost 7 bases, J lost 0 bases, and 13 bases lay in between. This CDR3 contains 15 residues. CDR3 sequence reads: CASTLDRSSYNEQFF. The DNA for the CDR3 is TGTGCCAGCACCCTAGACCGGAGCTCCTACAATGAGCAGTTCTTC.

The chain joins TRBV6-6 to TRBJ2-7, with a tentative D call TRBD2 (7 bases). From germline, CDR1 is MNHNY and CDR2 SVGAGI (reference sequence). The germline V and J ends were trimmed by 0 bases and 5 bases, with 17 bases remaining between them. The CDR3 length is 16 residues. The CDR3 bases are TGTGCCAGCAGTTACTCCGGTGGGGGGGCGAGGGACGAGCAGTACTTC. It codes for CASSYSGGGARDEQYF.

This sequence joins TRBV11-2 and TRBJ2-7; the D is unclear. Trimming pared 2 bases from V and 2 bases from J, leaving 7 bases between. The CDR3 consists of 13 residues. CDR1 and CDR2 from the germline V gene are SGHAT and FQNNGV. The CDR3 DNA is TGTGCCAGCAGCTTAAGGGTCACCTACGAGCAGTACTTC. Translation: CASSLRVTYEQYF. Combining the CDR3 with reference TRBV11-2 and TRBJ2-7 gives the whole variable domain EAGVAQSPRYKIIEKRQSVAFWCNPISGHATLYWYQQILGQGPKLLIQFQNNGVVDDSQLPKDRFSAERLKGVDSTLKIQPAKLEDSAVYLCASSLRVTYEQYFGPGTRLTVT.

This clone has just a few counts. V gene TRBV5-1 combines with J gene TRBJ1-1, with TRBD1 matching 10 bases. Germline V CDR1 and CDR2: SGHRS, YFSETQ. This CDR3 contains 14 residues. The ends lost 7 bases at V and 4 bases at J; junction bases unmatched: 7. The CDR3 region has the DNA TGCGCCAGCGCCTACGGACAGGGGGGCACTGAAGCTTTCTTT. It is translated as CASAYGQGGTEAFF. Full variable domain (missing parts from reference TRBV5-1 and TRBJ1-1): KAGVTQTPRYLIKTRGQQVTLSCSPISGHRSVSWYQQTPGQGLQFLFEYFSETQRNKGNFPGRFSGRQFSNSRSEMNVSTLELGDSALYLCASAYGQGGTEAFFGQGTRLTVV.

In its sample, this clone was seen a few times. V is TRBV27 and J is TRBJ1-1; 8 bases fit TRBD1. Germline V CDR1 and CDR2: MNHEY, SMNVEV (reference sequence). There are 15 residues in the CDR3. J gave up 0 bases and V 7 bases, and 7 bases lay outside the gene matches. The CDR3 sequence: CASKLRGLMNTEAFF. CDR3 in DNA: TGTGCCAGCAAACTCAGGGGGCTCATGAACACTGAAGCTTTCTTT.

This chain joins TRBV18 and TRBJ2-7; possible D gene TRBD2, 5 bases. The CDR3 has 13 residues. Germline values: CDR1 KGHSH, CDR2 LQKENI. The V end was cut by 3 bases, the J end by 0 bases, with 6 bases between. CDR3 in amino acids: CASSPDFSYEQYF. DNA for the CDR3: TGTGCCAGCTCACCGGACTTCTCCTACGAGCAGTACTTC. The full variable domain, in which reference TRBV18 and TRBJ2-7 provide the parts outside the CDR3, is NAGVMQNPRHLVRRRGQEARLRCSPMKGHSHVYWYRQLPEEGLKFMVYLQKENIIDESGMPKERFSAEFPKEGPSILRIQQVVRGDSAAYFCASSPDFSYEQYFGPGTRLTVT.

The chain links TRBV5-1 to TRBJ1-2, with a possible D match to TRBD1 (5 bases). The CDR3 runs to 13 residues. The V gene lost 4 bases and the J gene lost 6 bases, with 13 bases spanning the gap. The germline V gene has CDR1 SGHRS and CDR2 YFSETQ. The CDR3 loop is CASSPRDVDGYTF. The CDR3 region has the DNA TGCGCCAGCAGCCCAAGGGACGTGGATGGCTACACCTTC.

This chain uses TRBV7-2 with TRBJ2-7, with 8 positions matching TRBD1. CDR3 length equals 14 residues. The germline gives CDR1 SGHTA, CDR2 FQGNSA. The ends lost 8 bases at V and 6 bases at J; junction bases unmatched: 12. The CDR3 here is CASGGGQGAGEQYF. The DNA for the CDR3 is TGTGCCAGCGGCGGTGGGCAGGGGGCTGGCGAGCAGTACTTC.

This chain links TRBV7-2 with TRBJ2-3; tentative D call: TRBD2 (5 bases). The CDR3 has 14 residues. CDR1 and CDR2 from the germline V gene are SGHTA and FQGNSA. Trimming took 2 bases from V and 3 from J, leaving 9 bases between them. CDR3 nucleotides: TGTGCCAGCAGCTTAACTAGAAGTACAGATACGCAGTATTTT. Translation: CASSLTRSTDTQYF.

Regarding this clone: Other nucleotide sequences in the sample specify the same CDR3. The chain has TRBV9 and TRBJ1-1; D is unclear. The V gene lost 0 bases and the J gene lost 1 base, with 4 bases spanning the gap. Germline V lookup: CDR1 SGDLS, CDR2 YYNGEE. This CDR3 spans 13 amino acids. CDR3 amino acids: CASSVARNTEAFF. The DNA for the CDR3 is TGTGCCAGCAGCGTAGCCAGGAACACTGAAGCTTTCTTT.

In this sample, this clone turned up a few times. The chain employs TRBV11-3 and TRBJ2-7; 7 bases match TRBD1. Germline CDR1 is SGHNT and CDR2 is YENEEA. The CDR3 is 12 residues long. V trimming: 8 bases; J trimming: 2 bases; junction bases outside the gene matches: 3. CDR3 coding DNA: TGTGCCAGCCGGGACAGCACCTACGAGCAGTACTTC. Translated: CASRDSTYEQYF.

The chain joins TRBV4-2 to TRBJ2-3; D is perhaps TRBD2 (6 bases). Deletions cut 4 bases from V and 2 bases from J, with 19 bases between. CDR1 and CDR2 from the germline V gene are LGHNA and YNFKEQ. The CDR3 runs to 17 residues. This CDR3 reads CASSLVYSGSNTDTQYF. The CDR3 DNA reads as TGTGCCAGCAGCCTTGTGTATAGCGGCTCTAACACAGATACGCAGTATTTT.